The clone carrying this TCR beta chain has at least ten counts. Its antigen remains unknown. This entry belongs to a study of T cells in Graves' hyperthyroidism and ophthalmopathy. The CDR3 is 16 residues long. Germline V gene data show CDR1 as SGHTA and CDR2 as FQGNSA. Losses at the gene ends were 0 bases for V and 3 bases for J; bases not matched to a gene: 5. Study conclusions and caveats: Blood also held most thyroid clonotypes expanded beyond 0.001.

Template material for amplifying TCR beta CDR3 regions consisted of RNA transcripts. The study used the HTBI primer set for a first-round RT-PCR of the TCR CDR3. TCRdb used MiXCR to reprocess the multiplex PCR reads, holding one entry per CDR3 protein. The sample records about 50,000 distinct CDR3 sequences, around 50% being singletons. The J gene is TRBJ1-2, the V gene TRBV7-2; 9 bases match TRBD1. This TCR was sampled from a woman in her 30s with Graves' ophthalmopathy. Material for sequencing was blood. The DNA for the CDR3 is TGTGCCAGCAGCTTAGCGTTGGGACAGGGCGACTATGGCTACACCTTC. Its translation is CASSLALGQGDYGYTF.